This TCR beta chain was retrieved from a study of beta chain features in type 1 diabetes. At the level of the study: Patient and healthy donor groups were alike in age, gender and cell yields.

This clone has just a few counts. This CDR3 contains 15 residues. Since all of the isolated RNA was reverse transcribed, expressed TCRB transcripts were what got sequenced. The repertoire was sequenced with immunoSEQ multiplex PCR; TCRdb's copy has only in-frame clones and lacks some. The data hold 110,000 to 150,000 clones, with less than 9% observed a single time. Material for sequencing was central memory CD4+ T cells from blood. The chain has TRBV21-1 and TRBJ2-7; the listed D gene, TRBD1, was not tested against the DNA. TRBV21-1 is classified as a pseudogene. The sequence was collected from a woman in her thirties in good health. This chain's CDR3 is CASSPPWGDSYEQYF. The CDR3 DNA sequence: TGTGCCAGCAGCCCCCCGTGGGGCGACTCCTACGAGCAGTACTTC.